This passage covers 30 T cell receptor beta chains from one sample sequenced in a study of blood T cell repertoires in COVID-19. The protocol was immunoSEQ multiplex PCR, while the TCRdb copy is restricted to in-frame clones and leaves out a portion. The sample shows 350,000 to 550,000 clones, about 85% of them seen only once. The sequencing sample was made of PBMCs or T cells enriched from blood (not recorded which). The receptors come from a woman aged 18-30 years with acute COVID-19.

This rearrangement joins TRBV12-3 or TRBV12-4 to TRBJ2-1; D uncertain. This CDR3 spans 12 amino acids. V was shortened by 3 bases and J by 7 bases, with 7 bases between the two germline ends. The CDR3 here is CASSFGFNEQFF. DNA of the CDR3: TGTGCCAGCAGTTTCGGGTTTAATGAGCAGTTCTTC.

The chain joins TRBV7-9 to TRBJ1-6, with D maybe TRBD1 (5 bases). This CDR3 has 16 amino acids. V was trimmed by 3 bases and J by 6 bases, leaving 15 bases between them. Germline V lookup: CDR1 SEHNR, CDR2 FQNEAQ (reference sequence). The CDR3 DNA follows: TGTGCCAGCAGCTTCATTGACAGCTGGAGTAATTCACCCCTCCACTTT. It translates to CASSFIDSWSNSPLHF.

The V call is TRBV25-1, the J call TRBJ2-2; TRBD2 is a possible D gene (6 bases). V was pared by 0 bases and J by 8 bases, with 16 bases between. CDR3 length: 16 residues. Germline V gene sequence: CDR1 MGHDK, CDR2 SYGVNS. In DNA form, the CDR3 reads TGTGCCAGCAGTGAATACCGGGAGCCGCCGGCGGGGGAGCTGTTTTTT. Translation gives CASSEYREPPAGELFF.

The V call is TRBV6-1, the J call TRBJ2-7, with 7 bases matching TRBD1. V shed 4 bases and J 1 base; nucleotides not matched to a gene: 10. The CDR3 is 16 residues long. Germline V gene data show CDR1 as MNHNS and CDR2 as SASEGT. CDR3 nucleotide sequence: TGTGCCAGCAGTGGCACCCAGGGGGTGGGGTCCTACGAGCAGTACTTC. Residues: CASSGTQGVGSYEQYF.

CDR3 bases: TGCGCCAGCAGCCAAAACACGGCCCGGGACAGCTACTACGAGCAGTACTTC. It encodes CASSQNTARDSYYEQYF. The chain has TRBV4-1 and TRBJ2-7, with 7 bases lining up with TRBD1. Germline V gene sequence: CDR1 MGHRA, CDR2 YSYEKL. After removal of 2 bases from V and 3 bases from J, the junction contained 13 bases not matched to a gene. The CDR3 runs 17 residues.

The gene calls are TRBV6-2 or TRBV6-3 and TRBJ2-5; 7 nucleotides line up with TRBD2. Per the germline V gene, CDR1 is MNHEY and CDR2 is SVGEGT. V lost 6 bases to trimming and J lost 7 bases; unmatched junction nucleotides: 8. This CDR3 has 13 residues. The CDR3 DNA reads as TGTGCCAGCAGCCCAACTAGCGAGGGGACCCAGTACTTC. Its protein is CASSPTSEGTQYF.

J is TRBJ2-1 and V is TRBV28, with TRBD2 identical over 8 bases. The V gene end was trimmed by 4 bases and the J gene end by 5 bases; junction bases not matched to a gene: 10. Germline assignment: CDR1 MDHEN and CDR2 SYDVKM. The CDR3 loop spans 16 amino acids. The CDR3 sequence: CASSSREAGVHNEQFF. The CDR3 nucleotides read TGTGCCAGCAGTTCGAGGGAAGCGGGAGTCCACAATGAGCAGTTCTTC.

The chain links TRBV19 to TRBJ2-5; perhaps TRBD2 as D (5 bases). V dropped 3 bases and J dropped 4 bases, with 15 bases sitting between them. The germline V gene encodes CDR1 LNHDA and CDR2 SQIVND (reference sequence). The CDR3 sequence is 15 residues long. In DNA form, the CDR3 reads TGTGCCAGTAGTATGCGAGACACGGGAACAGAGACCCAGTACTTC. Encoded protein: CASSMRDTGTETQYF.

This chain connects TRBV4-1 to TRBJ2-2; D unresolved. V lost 4 bases and J 1 base, leaving 7 bases between the germline ends. Germline CDR1 MGHRA, CDR2 YSYEKL. The CDR3 loop spans 14 amino acids. In nucleotides, the CDR3 is TGCGCCAGCAGCCTTCCATTGAACACCGGGGAGCTGTTTTTT. Protein product: CASSLPLNTGELFF.

This clone has a handful of counts. The chain links TRBV27 to TRBJ2-5; 8 bases match TRBD2. Germline CDR1 is MNHEY and CDR2 is SMNVEV (reference sequence). This CDR3 is built from 15 residues. J was trimmed by 0 bases and V by 6 bases; bases with no gene match: 6. The CDR3 region is CASSQAGANQETQYF. The CDR3 DNA sequence: TGTGCCAGCAGCCAAGCGGGGGCTAACCAAGAGACCCAGTACTTC.

This chain joins TRBV18 and TRBJ2-6, with 7 bases aligning to TRBD1. Per the germline V gene, CDR1 is KGHSH and CDR2 is LQKENI. This CDR3 comprises 17 residues. J was trimmed by 3 bases and V by 0 bases; bases with no gene match: 5. CDR3 in amino acids: CASSPPGRGFGANVLTF. The CDR3 nucleotides are TGTGCCAGCTCACCACCGGGCAGGGGGTTTGGGGCCAACGTCCTGACTTTC.

This clone turned up a few times. The V call is TRBV18, the J call TRBJ2-1; 8 positions match TRBD2. Germline CDR1 reads KGHSH; CDR2 reads LQKENI. Unmatched junction bases numbered 4, after V lost 2 bases and J lost 10 bases. The CDR3 consists of 13 residues. CDR3 nucleotide sequence: TGTGCCAGCTCACCAGGGGGACTAGGGGAGCAGTTCTTC. This codes for CASSPGGLGEQFF.

This clone was recorded a few times. The DNA for the CDR3 is TGTGCCAGTAGTATCCCGGGGATTTATAATTCACCCCTCCACTTT. It specifies CASSIPGIYNSPLHF. The chain recombines TRBV19 with TRBJ1-6; D gene unclear. There are 15 residues in the CDR3. Germline-derived CDR1 and CDR2 are LNHDA and SQIVND (reference sequence). Trimming removed 3 bases from V and 4 bases from J, with 10 bases in between.

The V and J genes are TRBV11-3 and TRBJ2-1; 10 positions match TRBD2. V was clipped by 5 bases and J by 6 bases; unmatched bases: 10. Germline values: CDR1 SGHNT, CDR2 YENEEA. There are 16 residues in the CDR3. The CDR3, as DNA: TGTGCCAGCAGCAATCTAGCGGGAGATGACTTCAATGAGCAGTTCTTC. Translating gives CASSNLAGDDFNEQFF.

The chain uses TRBV18 and TRBJ2-7; TRBD1 is a possible D gene (5 bases). This CDR3 has 13 amino acids. V shed 5 bases and J shed 3 bases, with 11 bases lying between them. Germline values: CDR1 KGHSH, CDR2 LQKENI. CDR3 region: CASSDSNLYEQYF. The CDR3 DNA follows: TGTGCCAGCTCAGACAGCAACCTCTACGAGCAGTACTTC.

V gene TRBV3-1 (or the pseudogene TRBV3-2) combines with J gene TRBJ1-4; the D gene is possibly TRBD1 (6 bases). Germline-derived CDR1 and CDR2 are LGHDT and YNNKEL (reference sequence). CDR3 length equals 14 residues. Trimming stripped 3 bases from V and 7 bases from J, with 12 bases between. DNA of the CDR3: TGTGCCAGCAGCCATTTGGGGGCAAGTGAAAAACTGTTTTTT. Translating it yields CASSHLGASEKLFF.

The chain links TRBV6-5 to TRBJ2-1; TRBD2 aligns across 8 bases. The junction had 7 bases not matched to a gene; V was cut back by 0 bases and J by 6 bases. CDR3 length equals 16 residues. Germline CDR1 reads MNHEY; CDR2 reads SVGAGI. The DNA for the CDR3 is TGTGCCAGCAGTTACTCGATAGTAGCGGGATTCAATGAGCAGTTCTTC. Protein: CASSYSIVAGFNEQFF.

The chain carries TRBV11-2 and TRBJ1-2, with D uncertain. The V gene's germline CDR1 is SGHAT and CDR2 FQNNGV. The CDR3 is 14 residues long. The V gene lost 1 base and the J gene lost 3 bases, with 9 bases spanning the gap. The CDR3 DNA is TGTGCCAGCAGCTTAGCGTCGGGATACTATGGCTACACCTTC. It specifies CASSLASGYYGYTF. The whole variable domain, filled in from reference TRBV11-2 and TRBJ1-2, reads EAGVAQSPRYKIIEKRQSVAFWCNPISGHATLYWYQQILGQGPKLLIQFQNNGVVDDSQLPKDRFSAERLKGVDSTLKIQPAKLEDSAVYLCASSLASGYYGYTFGSGTRLTVV.

The chain recombines TRBV18 with TRBJ2-7; a possible D gene is TRBD1 (5 bases). Trimming pared 6 bases from V and 2 bases from J, leaving 8 bases between. This CDR3 comprises 12 residues. CDR1 is KGHSH and CDR2 is LQKENI in the germline V gene. The CDR3 DNA is TGTGCCAGCTCGGCAGGGACCTACGAGCAGTACTTC. Translation gives CASSAGTYEQYF.

The chain links TRBV2 to TRBJ1-1; TRBD1 might be the D (6 bases). The CDR3 has 12 residues. Germline values: CDR1 SNHLY, CDR2 FYNNEI. V was clipped by 4 bases and J by 8 bases, with 11 bases between them. The CDR3 nucleotides read TGTGCCAGCAGTGGTCTGACAGGAGAAGCTTTCTTT. It specifies CASSGLTGEAFF.

The chain has TRBV5-6 and TRBJ1-1; 7 bases fit TRBD1. J lost 0 bases, V lost 5 bases, and 10 bases had no gene match. The germline V gene has CDR1 SGHDT and CDR2 YYEEEE. The CDR3 loop spans 16 amino acids. The CDR3 reads CASRAQGSLMNTEAFF. The CDR3 DNA reads as TGTGCCAGCAGGGCACAGGGGTCTCTGATGAACACTGAAGCTTTCTTT.

This clone was detected once. The genes are TRBV6-5 and TRBJ1-4; TRBD1 matches 10 bases. This CDR3 is built from 15 residues. J lost 5 bases, V lost 2 bases, and 2 bases had no gene match. In germline, CDR1 is MNHEY, CDR2 SVGAGI. In DNA, the CDR3 is TGTGCCAGCAGTTACAGGGGACAGGGGAATGAAAAACTGTTTTTT. Its translation is CASSYRGQGNEKLFF.

The V and J genes are TRBV10-3 and TRBJ1-1; TRBD1 agrees at 10 bases. V shed 6 bases, J shed 3 bases, and the junction held 7 bases outside the gene matches. Per the germline V gene, CDR1 is ENHRY and CDR2 is SYGVKD. CDR3 length equals 15 residues. CDR3 region: CAIRPGTGVYTEAFF. In DNA form, the CDR3 reads TGTGCCATCAGACCCGGGACAGGGGTGTACACTGAAGCTTTCTTT.

This clone occurred once. This chain connects TRBV19 to TRBJ1-1; D unclear. CDR1 and CDR2 (germline): LNHDA, SQIVND (reference sequence). V was trimmed by 5 bases and J by 6 bases, leaving 10 bases between them. The CDR3 contains 12 residues. The CDR3 region is CASSPSGAEAFF. The CDR3 coding sequence is TGTGCCAGTAGTCCCTCAGGCGCTGAAGCTTTCTTT.

The chain has TRBV3-1 (or the pseudogene TRBV3-2) and TRBJ1-1, with 9 bases that match TRBD1. V dropped 4 bases and J dropped 6; count of bases not matched to a gene: 12. Germline V lookup: CDR1 LGHDT, CDR2 YNNKEL (reference sequence). This CDR3 spans 16 amino acids. The CDR3 nucleotides are TGTGCCAGCAGCCGCAATGGACAGGGGTTTGCGTCTGAAGCTTTCTTT. Translated, it gives CASSRNGQGFASEAFF.

The chain combines TRBV2 with TRBJ1-2, with D hard to call. Germline CDR1 SNHLY, CDR2 FYNNEI. The CDR3 extends over 14 amino acids. The ends were cut back, 4 bases at V and 4 bases at J, with 13 bases in the middle. The CDR3 loop is CASSVVGGFYGYTF. CDR3 sequence (DNA): TGTGCCAGCAGTGTTGTCGGCGGCTTCTATGGCTACACCTTC.

The chain joins TRBV11-2 to TRBJ2-7, with D possibly being TRBD2 (6 bases). Deletions cut 5 bases from V and 1 base from J, with 9 bases between. The CDR3 has 13 amino acids. CDR1 is SGHAT and CDR2 is FQNNGV in the germline V gene. The CDR3 loop is CASSAGRSYEQYF. CDR3 sequence (DNA): TGTGCCAGCAGCGCGGGACGGTCCTACGAGCAGTACTTC.

The chain couples TRBV5-1 to TRBJ2-5; TRBD2 is a possible D gene (6 bases). With 4 bases removed from V and 4 bases from J, the gap between germline ends came to 23 bases. There are 17 residues in the CDR3. Germline V gene lookup returns CDR1 SGHRS and CDR2 YFSETQ. CDR3 protein: CASSPGTLPRGRETQYF. The CDR3, as DNA: TGCGCCAGCAGCCCGGGGACTTTACCGAGGGGTAGAGAGACCCAGTACTTC.

This clone was detected a few times. The V and J genes are TRBV12-3 or TRBV12-4 and TRBJ1-1, with D unclear. CDR3 size: 13 residues. V was clipped by 6 bases and J by 5 bases, with 13 bases between them. The chain's CDR3 is CASSPQVGTEAFF. The CDR3 DNA reads as TGTGCCAGCAGCCCCCAGGTTGGTACTGAAGCTTTCTTT.

The chain links TRBV28 to TRBJ2-7; TRBD1 matches 9 bases. V lost 7 bases and J lost 0; bases outside the gene matches: 7. CDR3 length equals 15 residues. In germline, CDR1 is MDHEN, CDR2 SYDVKM. The CDR3 sequence: CASTRMTGGSYEQYF. The CDR3 nucleotides are TGTGCCAGCACCCGAATGACAGGGGGCTCCTACGAGCAGTACTTC.